This passage covers 5 T cell receptor beta chains from one sample sequenced in a study of cytomegalovirus exposure and HLA in healthy donors. The PCR made use of 60 Vbeta and 13 Jbeta primers. Assay used: immunoSEQ multiplex PCR; TCRdb lists only in-frame clones, some missing. Seen here are about 89,000 clones, about 80% observed once, and the top ten hold about 1.4%. Material for sequencing was PBMCs. The receptor source for this set is a male donor in good health and CMV-seronegative.

This clone was observed once. DNA for the CDR3: TGTGCCAGCAGCAGGGGCCGGGGATATGAAAAACTGTTTTTT. This codes for CASSRGRGYEKLFF. The V call is TRBV27, the J call TRBJ1-4, with D perhaps TRBD1 (6 bases). Germline CDR1 MNHEY, CDR2 SMNVEV (reference sequence). Trimming left V 6 bases short and J 6 bases short, with 14 bases between. The CDR3 length is 14 residues.

This chain uses TRBV6-5 with TRBJ2-5, with D possibly being TRBD2 (5 bases). Trimming shortened V by 7 bases and J by 2 bases, and 8 bases separated the two germline ends. The CDR3 runs 12 residues. The V gene's germline CDR1 is MNHEY and CDR2 SVGAGI. CDR3 region: CASNAGQETQYF. The CDR3 DNA reads TGTGCCAGCAATGCGGGTCAAGAGACCCAGTACTTC.

This clone was seen a handful of times. The chain uses TRBV2 and TRBJ1-2; 8 bases are shared with TRBD1. The CDR3 runs 15 residues. Germline lookup yields CDR1 SNHLY and CDR2 FYNNEI. V lost 1 base and J lost 7; bases outside the gene matches: 8. This CDR3 reads CASSEEQGALAGYTF. In DNA, the CDR3 is TGTGCCAGCAGTGAAGAGCAGGGGGCATTAGCTGGCTACACCTTC. Full variable domain (remainder filled in from reference TRBV2 and TRBJ1-2): EPEVTQTPSHQVTQMGQEVILRCVPISNHLYFYWYRQILGQKVEFLVSFYNNEISEKSEIFDDQFSVERPDGSNFTLKIRSTKLEDSAMYFCASSEEQGALAGYTFGSGTRLTVV.

V and J are TRBV27 and TRBJ1-2; the D gene is possibly TRBD1 (5 bases). Trimming left V 1 base short and J 5 bases short, with 14 bases between. Germline values: CDR1 MNHEY, CDR2 SMNVEV (reference sequence). The CDR3 has 15 amino acids. The CDR3 sequence is CASSLYPGGGYGYTF. The DNA of the CDR3 is TGTGCCAGCAGTTTATATCCGGGGGGAGGTTATGGCTACACCTTC.

This rearrangement joins TRBV4-3 to TRBJ2-3; TRBD2 matches 9 bases. Germline CDR1 reads LGHNA; CDR2 reads YSLEER. Trimming removed 0 bases from V and 8 bases from J; junction bases left unmatched: 9. This CDR3 region has 16 residues. The CDR3 nucleotides read TGCGCCAGCAGCCAAGATTATCGCGGGGGGGGTGGTACGCAGTATTTT. Protein sequence: CASSQDYRGGGGTQYF.